The source of this T cell receptor (beta chain) is a study of blood T cell repertoires in COVID-19. Across the study: The cDNA or gDNA used as material had been derived from T cells, B-cell-depleted T cells, or PBMCs.

Germline V gene lookup returns CDR1 MNHEY and CDR2 SMNVEV (reference sequence). The CDR3 contains 14 residues. Trimming took 8 bases from V and 2 from J; bases not matched to a gene: 7. Original methodology: Amplified reference gene primers provided the basis for estimating nucleated cell counts. Assay: immunoSEQ multiplex PCR; the TCRdb copy retains only in-frame clones and omits some. V and J calls and clone size are those listed in that table; D and trimming were worked out from the DNA. Among tens of thousands of clones listed, 90% to 95% were seen once. This chain uses TRBV27 with TRBJ2-3; 7 nucleotides agree with TRBD1. The clonotype comes from a man aged 50-60 years with acute or convalescent COVID-19. Sequenced input: peripheral blood. CDR3 bases: TGTGCCAGCTGCGTGACAGGGTTCACAGATACGCAGTATTTT. This sequence encodes CASCVTGFTDTQYF.